This TCR beta chain was sequenced during a study of patients and donors after allogeneic stem cell transplantation. Germline CDR1 and CDR2: SQVTM and ANQGSEA. This CDR3 has 12 residues. V was shortened by 4 bases and J by 4 bases, with 8 bases between the two germline ends. TCRdb called the RT-PCR reads again in MiXCR, with one record for every CDR3 protein. The sample includes some 87,000 distinct CDR3 sequences, around 49% of them seen just once. The chain carries TRBV29-1 and TRBJ1-3; D call uncertain. The material sequenced was blood, either unsorted or a sorted T cell fraction (not recorded which). The sequence derives from a human donor who was either an allogeneic HSCT recipient or a stem cell or donor lymphocyte infusion donor (not recorded which). It is not recorded whose cells these are; they may come from a transplant donor. CDR3 sequence (DNA): TGCAGCGTTGTTGTGGTGGGAAACACCATATATTTT. As protein: CSVVVVGNTIYF.